The 9 T cell receptor beta chains below all came from one sample that was sequenced in a study of T cell repertoires in ileal Crohn's disease. The table came from immunoSEQ multiplex PCR; TCRdb's copy has only in-frame clones and leaves some out. In the table there are about 11,000 clones, roughly 72% of which are singletons. Noted time point: neoterminal ileum biopsy at postoperative endoscopy, about 6 months after surgery. Input material: ileal tissue. These TCRs come from an adult with Crohn's disease.

V and J are TRBV7-3 and TRBJ2-2; tentatively, D is TRBD1 (5 bases). Trimming removed 5 bases from V and 5 bases from J, with 12 bases in between. CDR1 is SGHTA and CDR2 is FQGTGA in the germline V gene. CDR3 length: 14 residues. The DNA for the CDR3 is TGTGCCAGCAGCACAGGACGCTTTACCGGGGAGCTGTTTTTT. This gives the protein CASSTGRFTGELFF.

V and J are TRBV30 and TRBJ2-1; maybe TRBD2 (6 bases). This CDR3 spans 14 amino acids. Germline CDR1 reads GTSNPN; CDR2 reads SVGIG (reference sequence). V lost 0 bases and J lost 0, with 6 bases in between. CDR3 sequence: CAWSVAGSYNEQFF. The CDR3 DNA reads TGTGCCTGGAGTGTAGCGGGCTCCTACAATGAGCAGTTCTTC.

This chain connects TRBV18 to TRBJ2-7, with TRBD1 matching over 8 bases. Germline V gene sequence: CDR1 KGHSH, CDR2 LQKENI. The V and J ends lost 2 bases and 3 bases, in that order; junction bases with no gene match: 3. The CDR3 is 14 amino acids. CDR3 in amino acids: CASSPSGGSYEQYF. The CDR3 DNA sequence: TGTGCCAGCTCACCATCAGGGGGCAGCTACGAGCAGTACTTC. Full variable domain (missing parts from reference TRBV18 and TRBJ2-7): NAGVMQNPRHLVRRRGQEARLRCSPMKGHSHVYWYRQLPEEGLKFMVYLQKENIIDESGMPKERFSAEFPKEGPSILRIQQVVRGDSAAYFCASSPSGGSYEQYFGPGTRLTVT.

V and J are TRBV7-9 and TRBJ1-6; no firm D call. The CDR3 is 14 residues long. Germline loops: CDR1 SEHNR, CDR2 FQNEAQ (reference sequence). Trimming took 5 bases from V and 14 from J, leaving 19 bases between them. In DNA, the CDR3 is TGTGCCAGCAGCATTACGACGGAGCACGACGCCCTCCACTTT. Translating gives CASSITTEHDALHF.

The V gene is TRBV29-1, the J gene TRBJ2-5; possibly TRBD1 for D (5 bases). The germline CDR1 and CDR2 sequences are SQVTM and ANQGSEA. Trimming shortened V by 6 bases and J by 5 bases, and 13 bases separated the two germline ends. This CDR3 contains 12 residues. For the CDR3, the DNA is TGCAGCGTAGGGTCAGGGTCGGAGACCCAGTACTTC. This gives the protein CSVGSGSETQYF.

V is TRBV19 and J is TRBJ2-7; 9 bases fit TRBD2. Germline V gene lookup returns CDR1 LNHDA and CDR2 SQIVND (reference sequence). The CDR3 is 14 amino acids. V was clipped by 3 bases and J by 5 bases; unmatched bases: 5. The CDR3 sequence: CASSIFLAGDEQYF. In DNA form, the CDR3 reads TGTGCCAGTAGTATCTTTTTAGCGGGAGACGAGCAGTACTTC.

CDR3 coding DNA: TGTGCCAGCAGCTTAACGGCGGGAGCGGCAGAGACCCAGTACTTC. Encoded protein: CASSLTAGAAETQYF. This chain joins TRBV7-7 and TRBJ2-5, with 7 bases matching TRBD2. V lost 2 bases and J lost 4; bases outside the gene matches: 7. Per germline, CDR1 SSHAT and CDR2 FNYEAQ (reference sequence). CDR3 length equals 15 residues.

This chain joins TRBV28 and TRBJ1-2; no clear D. CDR3 length: 12 residues. CDR1 is MDHEN, CDR2 SYDVKM, per germline. V lost 11 bases and J 8 bases, leaving 18 bases between the germline ends. CDR3 in amino acids: CALEERAGGYTF. The CDR3 DNA sequence: TGTGCCCTGGAGGAGAGGGCGGGGGGCTACACCTTC.

V is TRBV6-6 and J is TRBJ1-3; D not resolved. V shed 2 bases and J shed 0 bases, with 8 bases lying between them. Germline V gene lookup returns CDR1 MNHNY and CDR2 SVGAGI (reference sequence). This CDR3 region has 15 residues. This CDR3 is CASSYDTTSGNTIYF. The CDR3 DNA follows: TGTGCCAGCAGTTACGACACCACCTCTGGAAACACCATATATTTT.